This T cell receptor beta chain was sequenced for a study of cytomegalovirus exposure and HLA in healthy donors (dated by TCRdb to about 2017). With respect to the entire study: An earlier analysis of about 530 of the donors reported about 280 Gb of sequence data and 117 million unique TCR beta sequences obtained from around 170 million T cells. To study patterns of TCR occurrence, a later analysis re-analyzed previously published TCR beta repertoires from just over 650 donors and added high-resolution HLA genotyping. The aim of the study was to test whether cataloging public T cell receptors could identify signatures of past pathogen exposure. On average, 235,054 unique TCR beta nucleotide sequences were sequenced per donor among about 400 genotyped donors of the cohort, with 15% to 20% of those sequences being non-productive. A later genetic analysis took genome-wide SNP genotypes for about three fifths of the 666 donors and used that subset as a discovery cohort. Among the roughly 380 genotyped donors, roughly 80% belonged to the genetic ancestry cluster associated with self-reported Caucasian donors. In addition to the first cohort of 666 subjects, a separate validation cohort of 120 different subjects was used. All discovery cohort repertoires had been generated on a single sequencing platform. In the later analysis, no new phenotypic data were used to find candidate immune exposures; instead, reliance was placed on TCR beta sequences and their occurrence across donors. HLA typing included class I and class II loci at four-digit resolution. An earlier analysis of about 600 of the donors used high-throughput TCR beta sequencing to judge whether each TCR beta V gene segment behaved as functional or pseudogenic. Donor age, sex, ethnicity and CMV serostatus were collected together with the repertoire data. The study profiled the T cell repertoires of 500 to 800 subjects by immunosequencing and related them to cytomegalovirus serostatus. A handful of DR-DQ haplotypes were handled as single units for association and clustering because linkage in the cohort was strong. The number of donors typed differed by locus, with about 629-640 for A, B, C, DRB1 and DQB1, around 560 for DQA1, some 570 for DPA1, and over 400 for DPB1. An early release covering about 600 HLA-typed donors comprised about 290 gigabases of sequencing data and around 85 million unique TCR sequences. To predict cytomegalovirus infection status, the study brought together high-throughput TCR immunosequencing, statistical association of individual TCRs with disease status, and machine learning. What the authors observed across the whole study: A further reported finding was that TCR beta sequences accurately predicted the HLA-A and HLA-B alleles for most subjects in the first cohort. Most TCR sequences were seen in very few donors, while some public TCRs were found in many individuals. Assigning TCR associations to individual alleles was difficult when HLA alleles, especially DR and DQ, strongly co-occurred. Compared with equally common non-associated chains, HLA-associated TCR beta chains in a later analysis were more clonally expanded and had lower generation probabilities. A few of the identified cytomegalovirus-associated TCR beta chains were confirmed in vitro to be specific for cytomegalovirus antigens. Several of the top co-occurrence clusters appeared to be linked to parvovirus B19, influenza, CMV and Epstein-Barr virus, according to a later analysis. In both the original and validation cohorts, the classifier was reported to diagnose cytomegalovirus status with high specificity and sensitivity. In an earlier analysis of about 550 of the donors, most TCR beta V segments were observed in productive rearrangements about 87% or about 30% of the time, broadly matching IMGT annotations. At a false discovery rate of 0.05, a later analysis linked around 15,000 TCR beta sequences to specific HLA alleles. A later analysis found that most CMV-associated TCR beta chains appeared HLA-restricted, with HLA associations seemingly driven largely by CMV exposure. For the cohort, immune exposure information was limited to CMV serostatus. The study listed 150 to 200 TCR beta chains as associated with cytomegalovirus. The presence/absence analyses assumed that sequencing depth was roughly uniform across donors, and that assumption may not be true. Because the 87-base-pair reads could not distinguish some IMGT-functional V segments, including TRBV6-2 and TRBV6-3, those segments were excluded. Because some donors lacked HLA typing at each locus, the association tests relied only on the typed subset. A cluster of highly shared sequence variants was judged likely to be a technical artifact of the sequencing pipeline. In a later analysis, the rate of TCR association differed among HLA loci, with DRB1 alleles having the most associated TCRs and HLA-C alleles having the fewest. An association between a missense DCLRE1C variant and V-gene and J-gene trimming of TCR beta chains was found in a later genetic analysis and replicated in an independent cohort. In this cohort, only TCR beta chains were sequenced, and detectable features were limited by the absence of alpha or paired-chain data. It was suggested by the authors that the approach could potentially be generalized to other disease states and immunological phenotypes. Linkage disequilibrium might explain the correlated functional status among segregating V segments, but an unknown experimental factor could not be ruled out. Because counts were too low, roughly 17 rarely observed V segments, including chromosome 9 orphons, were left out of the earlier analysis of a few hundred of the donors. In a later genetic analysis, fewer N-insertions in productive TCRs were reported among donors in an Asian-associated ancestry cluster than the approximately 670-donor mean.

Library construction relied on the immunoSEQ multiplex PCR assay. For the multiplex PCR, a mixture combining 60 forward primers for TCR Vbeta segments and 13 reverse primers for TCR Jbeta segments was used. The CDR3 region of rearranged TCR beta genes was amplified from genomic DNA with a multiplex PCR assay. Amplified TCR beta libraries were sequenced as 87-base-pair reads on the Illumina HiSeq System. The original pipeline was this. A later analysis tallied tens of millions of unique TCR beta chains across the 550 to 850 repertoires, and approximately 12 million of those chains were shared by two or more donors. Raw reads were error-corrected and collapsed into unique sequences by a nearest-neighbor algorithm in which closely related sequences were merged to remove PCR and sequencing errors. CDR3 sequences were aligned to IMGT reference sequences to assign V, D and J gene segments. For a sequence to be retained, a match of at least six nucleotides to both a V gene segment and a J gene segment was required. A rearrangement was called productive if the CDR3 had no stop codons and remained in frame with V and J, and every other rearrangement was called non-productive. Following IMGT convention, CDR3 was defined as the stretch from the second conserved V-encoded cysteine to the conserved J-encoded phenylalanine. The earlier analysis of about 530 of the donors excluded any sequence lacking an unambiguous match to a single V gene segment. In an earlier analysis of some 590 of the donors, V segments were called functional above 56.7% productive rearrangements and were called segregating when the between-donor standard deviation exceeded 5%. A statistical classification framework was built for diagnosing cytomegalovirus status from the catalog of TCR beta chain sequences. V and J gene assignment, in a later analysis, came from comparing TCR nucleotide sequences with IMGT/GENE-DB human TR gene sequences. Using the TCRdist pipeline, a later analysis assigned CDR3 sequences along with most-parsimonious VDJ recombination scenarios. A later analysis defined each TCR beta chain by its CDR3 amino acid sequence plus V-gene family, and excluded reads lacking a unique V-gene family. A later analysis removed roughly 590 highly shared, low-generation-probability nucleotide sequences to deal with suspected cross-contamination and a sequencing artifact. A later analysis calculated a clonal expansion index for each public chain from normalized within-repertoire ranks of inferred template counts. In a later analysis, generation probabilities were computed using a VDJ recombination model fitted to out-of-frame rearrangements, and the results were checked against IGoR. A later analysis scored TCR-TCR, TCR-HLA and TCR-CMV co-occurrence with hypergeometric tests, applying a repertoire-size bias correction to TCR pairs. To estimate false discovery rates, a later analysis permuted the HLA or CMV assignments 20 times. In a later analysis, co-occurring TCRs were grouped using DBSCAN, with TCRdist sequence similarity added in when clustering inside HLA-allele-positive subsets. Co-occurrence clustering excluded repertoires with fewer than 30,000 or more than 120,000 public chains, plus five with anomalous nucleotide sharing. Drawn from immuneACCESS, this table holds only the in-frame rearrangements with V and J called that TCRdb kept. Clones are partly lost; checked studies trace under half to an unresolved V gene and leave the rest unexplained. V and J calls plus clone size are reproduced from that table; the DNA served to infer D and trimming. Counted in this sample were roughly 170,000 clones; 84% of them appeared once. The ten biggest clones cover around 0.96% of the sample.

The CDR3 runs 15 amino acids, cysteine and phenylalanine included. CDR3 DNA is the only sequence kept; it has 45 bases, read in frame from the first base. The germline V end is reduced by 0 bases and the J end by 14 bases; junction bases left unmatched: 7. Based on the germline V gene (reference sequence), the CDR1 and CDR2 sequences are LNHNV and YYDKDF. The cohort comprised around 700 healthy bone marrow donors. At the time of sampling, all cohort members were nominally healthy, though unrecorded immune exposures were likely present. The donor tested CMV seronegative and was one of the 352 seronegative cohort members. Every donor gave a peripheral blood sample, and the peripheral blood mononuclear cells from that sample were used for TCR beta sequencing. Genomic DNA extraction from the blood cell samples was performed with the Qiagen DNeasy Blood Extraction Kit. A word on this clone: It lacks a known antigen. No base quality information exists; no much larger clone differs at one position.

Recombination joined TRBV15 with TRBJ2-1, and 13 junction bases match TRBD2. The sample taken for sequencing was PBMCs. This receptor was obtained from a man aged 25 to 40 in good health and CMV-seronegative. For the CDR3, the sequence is CATSREGTSGIREFF. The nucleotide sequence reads TGTGCCACCAGCAGAGAGGGGACTAGCGGGATTCGGGAGTTCTTC.